The 15 T cell receptor beta chains given below trace back to one sample, sequenced in a study of blood T cell repertoires in COVID-19. The table came from immunoSEQ multiplex PCR; TCRdb's copy has only in-frame clones and leaves some out. The sample consists of fewer than 200,000 clones, 82% of them appearing once. Material for sequencing was peripheral blood. All receptors come from a woman between 65 and 79 years old with acute or convalescent COVID-19.

The V and J genes are TRBV5-4 and TRBJ2-7; 9 positions agree with TRBD1. Germline CDR1 reads SGHNT; CDR2 reads YYREEE (reference sequence). This CDR3 has 14 residues. V shed 4 bases, J shed 4 bases, and the junction held 6 bases outside the gene matches. The CDR3 loop is CASSLLDRGYEQYF. Written as DNA, the CDR3 is TGTGCCAGCAGCCTGCTAGACAGGGGGTACGAGCAGTACTTC.

This clone showed up just a few times. The rearrangement links TRBV25-1 to TRBJ1-3, with TRBD1 matching over 8 bases. The germline V gene has CDR1 MGHDK and CDR2 SYGVNS. V lost 3 bases to trimming and J lost 2 bases; unmatched junction nucleotides: 0. This CDR3 is 14 amino acids long. This chain's CDR3 is CASSETGAGNTIYF. The CDR3 DNA is TGTGCCAGCAGTGAGACAGGGGCTGGAAACACCATATATTTT.

The gene calls are TRBV7-2 and TRBJ2-1; 13 bases map to TRBD2. This CDR3 contains 15 residues. From germline, CDR1 is SGHTA and CDR2 FQGNSA. V was pared by 5 bases and J by 6 bases, with 4 bases of the junction left unmatched. The CDR3 sequence is CASSPTSGGANEQFF. DNA for the CDR3: TGTGCCAGCAGCCCAACTAGCGGGGGGGCCAATGAGCAGTTCTTC.

This clone was picked up a small number of times. V is TRBV19 and J is TRBJ1-1, with D perhaps matching TRBD1 (5 bases). Germline CDR1 LNHDA, CDR2 SQIVND (reference sequence). V was pared by 2 bases and J by 1 base, with 5 bases between. The CDR3 covers 13 residues. CDR3 in DNA: TGTGCCAGTAGTATACAGGGGAACACTGAAGCTTTCTTT. It encodes CASSIQGNTEAFF. Complete variable domain (other parts from reference TRBV19 and TRBJ1-1): DGGITQSPKYLFRKEGQNVTLSCEQNLNHDAMYWYRQDPGQGLRLIYYSQIVNDFQKGDIAEGYSVSREKKESFPLTVTSAQKNPTAFYLCASSIQGNTEAFFGQGTRLTVV.

This chain uses TRBV15 with TRBJ2-5, with D perhaps TRBD1 (6 bases). This CDR3 is built from 14 residues. Germline CDR1 reads LNHNV; CDR2 reads YYDKDF (reference sequence). The V end was cut by 1 base, the J end by 5 bases, with 11 bases between. The CDR3 region is CATSRALTGETQYF. CDR3 sequence (DNA): TGTGCCACCAGCAGAGCGCTAACAGGGGAGACCCAGTACTTC. The full variable domain, completed using reference TRBV15 and TRBJ2-5, is DAMVIQNPRYQVTQFGKPVTLSCSQTLNHNVMYWYQQKSSQAPKLLFHYYDKDFNNEADTPDNFQSRRPNTSFCFLDIRSPGLGDTAMYLCATSRALTGETQYFGPGTRLLVL.

This clone has more than one count but fewer than ten. V usage is TRBV2 and J usage is TRBJ1-4; D ambiguous. The V end lost 8 bases, the J end lost 5 bases, and 12 bases lay between the germline ends. The CDR3 runs to 13 residues. Germline lookup yields CDR1 SNHLY and CDR2 FYNNEI. CDR3 protein: CASHQARNEKLFF. CDR3 coding DNA: TGTGCCAGCCATCAGGCTCGCAATGAAAAACTGTTTTTT. Full variable domain (outside the CDR3, taken from reference TRBV2 and TRBJ1-4): EPEVTQTPSHQVTQMGQEVILRCVPISNHLYFYWYRQILGQKVEFLVSFYNNEISEKSEIFDDQFSVERPDGSNFTLKIRSTKLEDSAMYFCASHQARNEKLFFGSGTQLSVL.

This chain uses TRBV3-1 (or the pseudogene TRBV3-2) with TRBJ2-1; tentatively, D is TRBD2 (5 bases). Trimming pared 0 bases from V and 12 bases from J, leaving 12 bases between. Germline lookup yields CDR1 LGHDT and CDR2 YNNKEL (reference sequence). The CDR3 has 13 residues. DNA of the CDR3: TGTGCCAGCAGCCAAGATCGGGGTTTGGGGCAGTTCTTC. As protein: CASSQDRGLGQFF.

This clone was observed a few times. V usage is TRBV10-3 and J usage is TRBJ2-2; a weak D match, TRBD2 (5 bases). This CDR3 is built from 15 residues. Germline CDR1 and CDR2: ENHRY and SYGVKD. Deletions cut 5 bases from V and 4 bases from J, with 14 bases between. CDR3 in amino acids: CAISPAAPSTGELFF. The CDR3 DNA follows: TGTGCCATCAGTCCAGCGGCCCCCAGCACCGGGGAGCTGTTTTTT.

The chain carries TRBV5-1 and TRBJ1-6; D gene ambiguous. V gave up 0 bases and J gave up 6 bases, with 7 bases separating them. Germline assignment: CDR1 SGHRS and CDR2 YFSETQ. This CDR3 has 14 amino acids. CDR3 residues: CASSLGRANSPLHF. The CDR3 DNA follows: TGCGCCAGCAGCTTGGGGAGGGCTAATTCACCCCTCCACTTT.

The J gene is TRBJ2-2, the V gene TRBV11-2; perhaps TRBD1 as D (6 bases). Germline V lookup: CDR1 SGHAT, CDR2 FQNNGV. V was pared by 2 bases and J by 4 bases, with 11 bases between. The CDR3 length is 15 residues. The CDR3 DNA sequence: TGTGCCAGCAGCTTAACGGGACAACCCACCGGGGAGCTGTTTTTT. It codes for CASSLTGQPTGELFF.

Here the CDR3 reads CASSQDRGFWGYTF. The CDR3 nucleotides read TGTGCCAGCAGCCAGGACAGAGGTTTTTGGGGCTACACCTTC. This sequence joins TRBV14 and TRBJ1-2, with D possibly matching TRBD1 (6 bases). The ends were cut back, 3 bases at V and 8 bases at J, with 16 bases in the middle. CDR3 length: 14 residues. Germline CDR1 reads SGHDN; CDR2 reads FVKESK.

The gene calls are TRBV6-1 and TRBJ2-4, with a tentative D call TRBD2 (6 bases). The germline gives CDR1 MNHNS, CDR2 SASEGT. This CDR3 comprises 14 residues. Trimming removed 3 bases at V and 0 bases at J, with 6 bases between. The DNA for the CDR3 is TGTGCCAGCAGTGACGGGGGAGCCAAAAACATTCAGTACTTC. Its protein is CASSDGGAKNIQYF.

This clone appeared a single time. The chain is built from TRBV30 and TRBJ1-6, with 7 bases that match TRBD1. The V gene's germline CDR1 is GTSNPN and CDR2 SVGIG (reference sequence). V lost 0 bases, J lost 7 bases, and 3 bases stayed unmatched. This CDR3 has 14 amino acids. CDR3 protein: CAWSVGQENSPLHF. DNA for the CDR3: TGTGCCTGGAGTGTAGGACAGGAGAATTCACCCCTCCACTTT.

The genes are TRBV6-5 and TRBJ1-2, with D hard to call. Deletions cut 0 bases from V and 7 bases from J, with 12 bases between. Germline CDR1 MNHEY, CDR2 SVGAGI. The CDR3 sequence is 14 residues long. CDR3 nucleotides: TGTGCCAGCAGTTACTCTCTGAGGGAGGGTGGCTACACCTTC. Its translation: CASSYSLREGGYTF.

The chain uses TRBV3-1 (or the pseudogene TRBV3-2) and TRBJ2-7, with 7 bases that match TRBD1. CDR1 LGHDT and CDR2 YNNKEL come from the germline V gene (reference sequence). The V and J ends lost 5 bases and 5 bases, in that order; junction bases with no gene match: 9. The CDR3 loop spans 14 amino acids. For the CDR3, the DNA is TGTGCCAGCAGCGACCCCGGGACAGAGAACGAGCAGTACTTC. The encoded protein is CASSDPGTENEQYF.